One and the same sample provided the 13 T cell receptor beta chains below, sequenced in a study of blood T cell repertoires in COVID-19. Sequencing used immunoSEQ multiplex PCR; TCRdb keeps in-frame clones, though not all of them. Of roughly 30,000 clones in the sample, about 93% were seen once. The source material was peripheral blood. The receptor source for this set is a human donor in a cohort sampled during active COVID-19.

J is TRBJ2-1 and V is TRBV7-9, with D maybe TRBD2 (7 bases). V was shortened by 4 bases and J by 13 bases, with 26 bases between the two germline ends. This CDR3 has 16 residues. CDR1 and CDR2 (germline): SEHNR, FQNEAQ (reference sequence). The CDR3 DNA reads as TGTGCCAGCAGCTCCCTCCAGGGACAAGGGGGGGTTGGCCAGTTCTTC. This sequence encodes CASSSLQGQGGVGQFF.

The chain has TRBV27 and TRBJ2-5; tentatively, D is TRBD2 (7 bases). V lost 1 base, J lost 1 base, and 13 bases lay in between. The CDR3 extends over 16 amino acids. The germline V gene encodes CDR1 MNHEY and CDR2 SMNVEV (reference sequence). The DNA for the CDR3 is TGTGCCAGCAGTTTATGGCAGGGAGGGGGCCAAGAGACCCAGTACTTC. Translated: CASSLWQGGGQETQYF.

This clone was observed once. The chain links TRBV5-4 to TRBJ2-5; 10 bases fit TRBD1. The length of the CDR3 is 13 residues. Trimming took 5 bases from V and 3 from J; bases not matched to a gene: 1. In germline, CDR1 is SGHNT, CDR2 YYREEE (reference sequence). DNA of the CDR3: TGTGCCAGCAGAGGGACAGGGGAAGAGACCCAGTACTTC. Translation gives CASRGTGEETQYF.

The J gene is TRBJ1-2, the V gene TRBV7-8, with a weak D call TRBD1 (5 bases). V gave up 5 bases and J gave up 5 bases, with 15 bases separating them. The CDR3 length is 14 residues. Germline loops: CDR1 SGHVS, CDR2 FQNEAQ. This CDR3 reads CASSLDTLSYGYTF. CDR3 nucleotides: TGTGCCAGCAGCCTGGACACCCTGTCATATGGCTACACCTTC.

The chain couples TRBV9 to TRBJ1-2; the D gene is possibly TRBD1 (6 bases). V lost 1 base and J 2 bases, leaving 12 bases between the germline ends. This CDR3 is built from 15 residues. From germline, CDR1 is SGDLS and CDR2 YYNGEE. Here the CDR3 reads CASSVSGTPNYGYTF. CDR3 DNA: TGTGCCAGCAGCGTATCCGGGACACCGAACTATGGCTACACCTTC.

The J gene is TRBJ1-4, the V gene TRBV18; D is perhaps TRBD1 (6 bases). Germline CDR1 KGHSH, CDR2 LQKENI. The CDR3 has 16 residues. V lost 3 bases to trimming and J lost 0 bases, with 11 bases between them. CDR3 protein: CASSPVQGATNEKLFF. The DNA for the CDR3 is TGTGCCAGCTCACCGGTACAGGGTGCAACTAATGAAAAACTGTTTTTT.

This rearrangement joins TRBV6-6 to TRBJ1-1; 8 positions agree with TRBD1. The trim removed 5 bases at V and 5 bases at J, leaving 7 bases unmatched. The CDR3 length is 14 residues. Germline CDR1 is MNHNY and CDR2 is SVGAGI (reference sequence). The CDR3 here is CASSPRTGRTEAFF. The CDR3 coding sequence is TGTGCCAGCAGTCCCCGGACAGGGAGGACTGAAGCTTTCTTT.

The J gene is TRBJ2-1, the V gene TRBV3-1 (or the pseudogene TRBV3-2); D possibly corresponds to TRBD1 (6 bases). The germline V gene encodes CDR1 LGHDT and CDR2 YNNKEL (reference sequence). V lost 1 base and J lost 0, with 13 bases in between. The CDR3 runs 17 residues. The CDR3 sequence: CASSQVTGSNSYNEQFF. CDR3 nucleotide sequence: TGTGCCAGCAGCCAAGTCACAGGGAGTAACTCCTACAATGAGCAGTTCTTC.

CDR3: CAIRLGRDRGRDEQFF. DNA of the CDR3: TGTGCCATCAGGCTGGGCCGGGACAGGGGGCGAGATGAGCAGTTCTTC. The rearrangement links TRBV10-3 to TRBJ2-1, with 12 bases that match TRBD1. The CDR3 totals 16 residues. Germline lookup yields CDR1 ENHRY and CDR2 SYGVKD. Trimming took 6 bases from V and 8 from J; bases not matched to a gene: 11.

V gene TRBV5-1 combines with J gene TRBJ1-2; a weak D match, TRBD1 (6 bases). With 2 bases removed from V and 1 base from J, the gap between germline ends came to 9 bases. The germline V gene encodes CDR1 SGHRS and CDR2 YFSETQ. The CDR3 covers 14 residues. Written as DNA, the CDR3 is TGCGCCAGCAGCTTCTACAGGGATAACTATGGCTACACCTTC. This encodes CASSFYRDNYGYTF.

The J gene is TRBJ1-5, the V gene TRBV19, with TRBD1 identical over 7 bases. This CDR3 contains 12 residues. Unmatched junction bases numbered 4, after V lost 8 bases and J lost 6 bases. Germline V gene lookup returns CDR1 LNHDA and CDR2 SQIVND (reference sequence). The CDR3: CASRQGGQPQHF. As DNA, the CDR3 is TGTGCCAGTCGACAGGGCGGTCAGCCCCAGCATTTT.

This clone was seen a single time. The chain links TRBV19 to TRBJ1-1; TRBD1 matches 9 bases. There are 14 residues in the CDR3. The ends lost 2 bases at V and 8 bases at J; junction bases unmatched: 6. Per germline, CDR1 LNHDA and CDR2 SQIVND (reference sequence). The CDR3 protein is CASSITQTGGEAFF. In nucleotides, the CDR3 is TGTGCCAGTAGTATAACCCAGACAGGGGGAGAAGCTTTCTTT.

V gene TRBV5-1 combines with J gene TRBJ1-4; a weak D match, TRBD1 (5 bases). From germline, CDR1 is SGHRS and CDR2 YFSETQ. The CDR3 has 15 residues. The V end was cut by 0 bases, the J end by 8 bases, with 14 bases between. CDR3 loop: CASSLEGLSTEKLFF. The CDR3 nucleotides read TGCGCCAGCAGCTTGGAGGGGTTATCGACCGAAAAACTGTTTTTT.